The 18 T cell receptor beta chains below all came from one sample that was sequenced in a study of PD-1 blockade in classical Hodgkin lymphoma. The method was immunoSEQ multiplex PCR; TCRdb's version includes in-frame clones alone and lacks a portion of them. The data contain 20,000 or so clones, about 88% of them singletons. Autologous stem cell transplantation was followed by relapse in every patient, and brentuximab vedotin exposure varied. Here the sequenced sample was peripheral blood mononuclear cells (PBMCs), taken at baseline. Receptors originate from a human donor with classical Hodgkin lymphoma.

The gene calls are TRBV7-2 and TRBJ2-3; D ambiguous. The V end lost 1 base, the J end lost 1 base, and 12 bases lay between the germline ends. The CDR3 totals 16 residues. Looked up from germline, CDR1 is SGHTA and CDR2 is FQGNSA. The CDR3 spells CASSLVGSRGTDTQYF. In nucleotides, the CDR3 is TGTGCCAGCAGCTTAGTGGGCAGCCGTGGCACAGATACGCAGTATTTT.

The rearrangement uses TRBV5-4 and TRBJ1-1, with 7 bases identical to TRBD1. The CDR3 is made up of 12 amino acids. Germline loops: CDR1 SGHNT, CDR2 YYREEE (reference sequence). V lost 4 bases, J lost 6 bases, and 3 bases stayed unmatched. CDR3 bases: TGTGCCAGCAGCACGGGGACAGCTGAAGCTTTCTTT. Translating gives CASSTGTAEAFF.

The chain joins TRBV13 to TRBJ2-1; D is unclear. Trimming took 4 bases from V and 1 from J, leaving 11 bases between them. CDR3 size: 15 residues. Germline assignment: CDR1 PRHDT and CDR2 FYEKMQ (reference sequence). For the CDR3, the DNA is TGTGCCAGCAGCTCGCCCCAGGAATCCTACAATGAGCAGTTCTTC. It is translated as CASSSPQESYNEQFF.

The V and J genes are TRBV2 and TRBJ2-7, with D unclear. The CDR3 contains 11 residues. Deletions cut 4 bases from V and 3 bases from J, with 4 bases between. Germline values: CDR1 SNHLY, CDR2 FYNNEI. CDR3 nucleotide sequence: TGTGCCAGCAGTGTAAGCTACGAGCAGTACTTC. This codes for CASSVSYEQYF. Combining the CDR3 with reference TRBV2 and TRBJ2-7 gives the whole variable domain EPEVTQTPSHQVTQMGQEVILRCVPISNHLYFYWYRQILGQKVEFLVSFYNNEISEKSEIFDDQFSVERPDGSNFTLKIRSTKLEDSAMYFCASSVSYEQYFGPGTRLTVT.

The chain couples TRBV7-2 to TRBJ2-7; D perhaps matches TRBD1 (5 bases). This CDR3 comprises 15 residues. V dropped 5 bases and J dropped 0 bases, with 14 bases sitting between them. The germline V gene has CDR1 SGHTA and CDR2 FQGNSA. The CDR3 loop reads CASSRWGGISYEQYF. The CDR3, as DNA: TGTGCCAGCAGCCGCTGGGGCGGCATCTCCTACGAGCAGTACTTC.

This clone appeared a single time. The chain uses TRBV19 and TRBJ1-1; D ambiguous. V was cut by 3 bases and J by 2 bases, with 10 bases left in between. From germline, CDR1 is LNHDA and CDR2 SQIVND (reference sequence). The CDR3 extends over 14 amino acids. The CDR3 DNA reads TGTGCCAGTAGTATCAAAGTAGGAAACACTGAAGCTTTCTTT. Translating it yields CASSIKVGNTEAFF.

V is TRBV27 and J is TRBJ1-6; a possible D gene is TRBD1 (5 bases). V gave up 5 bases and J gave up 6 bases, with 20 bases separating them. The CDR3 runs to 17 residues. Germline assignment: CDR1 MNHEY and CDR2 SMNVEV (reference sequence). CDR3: CASSHPQGATGNSPLHF. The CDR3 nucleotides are TGTGCCAGCAGTCATCCGCAGGGAGCTACGGGTAATTCACCCCTCCACTTT.

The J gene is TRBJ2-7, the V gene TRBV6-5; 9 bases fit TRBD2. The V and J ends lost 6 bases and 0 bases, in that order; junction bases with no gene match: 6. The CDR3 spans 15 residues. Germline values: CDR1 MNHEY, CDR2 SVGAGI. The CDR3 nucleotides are TGTGCCAGCAGCCGACTAGCGGATAGCTCCTACGAGCAGTACTTC. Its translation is CASSRLADSSYEQYF.

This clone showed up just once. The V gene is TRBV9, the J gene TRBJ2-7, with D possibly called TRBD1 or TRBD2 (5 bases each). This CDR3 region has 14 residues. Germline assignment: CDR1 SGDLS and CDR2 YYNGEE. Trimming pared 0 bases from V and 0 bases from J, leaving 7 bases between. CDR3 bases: TGTGCCAGCAGCGTAGTTGGGGGCTCCTACGAGCAGTACTTC. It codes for CASSVVGGSYEQYF.

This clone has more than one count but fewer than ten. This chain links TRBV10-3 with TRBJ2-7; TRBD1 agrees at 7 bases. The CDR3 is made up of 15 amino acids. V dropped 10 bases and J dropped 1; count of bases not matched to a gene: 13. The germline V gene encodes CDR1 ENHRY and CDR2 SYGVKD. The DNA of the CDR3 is TGTGCCACCACCGCCGGGACAGACCTTTCCTACGAGCAGTACTTC. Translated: CATTAGTDLSYEQYF.

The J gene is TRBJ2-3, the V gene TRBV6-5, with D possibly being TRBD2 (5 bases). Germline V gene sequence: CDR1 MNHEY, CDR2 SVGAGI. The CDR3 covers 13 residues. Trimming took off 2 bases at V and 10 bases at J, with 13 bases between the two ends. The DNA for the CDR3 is TGTGCCAGCAGTTACAGTGCGGGTCGTGCGCAGTATTTT. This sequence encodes CASSYSAGRAQYF.

The CDR3: CASSLGGNYEQYF. The CDR3 DNA follows: TGTGCCAGCAGCTTGGGGGGGAACTACGAGCAGTACTTC. V is TRBV11-3 and J is TRBJ2-7; the match to TRBD2 covers 7 bases. This CDR3 region has 13 residues. The germline V gene encodes CDR1 SGHNT and CDR2 YENEEA. The ends lost 3 bases at V and 3 bases at J; junction bases unmatched: 2.

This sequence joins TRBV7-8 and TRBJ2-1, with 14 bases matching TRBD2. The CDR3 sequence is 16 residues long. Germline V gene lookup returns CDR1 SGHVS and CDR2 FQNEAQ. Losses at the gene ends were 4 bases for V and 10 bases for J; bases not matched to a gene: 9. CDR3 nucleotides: TGTGCCAGCAGCTCCCTGACTAGCGGGGGGGCCAGGGAGCAGTTCTTC. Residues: CASSSLTSGGAREQFF.

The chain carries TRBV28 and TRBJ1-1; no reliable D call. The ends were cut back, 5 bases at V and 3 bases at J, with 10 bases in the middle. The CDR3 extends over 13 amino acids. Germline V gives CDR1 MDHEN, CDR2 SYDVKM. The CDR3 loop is CASSHRWDTEAFF. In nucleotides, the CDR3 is TGTGCCAGCAGTCATAGGTGGGACACTGAAGCTTTCTTT.

This chain's CDR3 is CASSLAASGGNIQYF. The CDR3 coding sequence is TGTGCCAGCAGCTTAGCGGCTAGCGGGGGAAACATTCAGTACTTC. This chain joins TRBV7-7 and TRBJ2-4, with 10 positions matching TRBD2. The germline V gene encodes CDR1 SSHAT and CDR2 FNYEAQ (reference sequence). The CDR3 consists of 15 residues. V shed 0 bases and J 6 bases; nucleotides not matched to a gene: 2.

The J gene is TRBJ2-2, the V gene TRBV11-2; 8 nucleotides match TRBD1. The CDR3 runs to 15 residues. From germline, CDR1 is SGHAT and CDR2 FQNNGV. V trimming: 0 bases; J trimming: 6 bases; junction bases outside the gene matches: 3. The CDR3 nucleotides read TGTGCCAGCAGCTTAGAGACAGGGGTGGCCGGGGAGCTGTTTTTT. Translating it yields CASSLETGVAGELFF. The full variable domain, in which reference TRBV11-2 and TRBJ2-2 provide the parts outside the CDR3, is EAGVAQSPRYKIIEKRQSVAFWCNPISGHATLYWYQQILGQGPKLLIQFQNNGVVDDSQLPKDRFSAERLKGVDSTLKIQPAKLEDSAVYLCASSLETGVAGELFFGEGSRLTVL.

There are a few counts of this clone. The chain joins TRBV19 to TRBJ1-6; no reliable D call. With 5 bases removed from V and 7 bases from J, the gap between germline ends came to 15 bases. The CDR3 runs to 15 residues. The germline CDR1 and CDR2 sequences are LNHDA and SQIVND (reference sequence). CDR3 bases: TGTGCCAGTAGTCCCCGAGGTGGGATCAATTCACCCCTCCACTTT. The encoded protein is CASSPRGGINSPLHF.

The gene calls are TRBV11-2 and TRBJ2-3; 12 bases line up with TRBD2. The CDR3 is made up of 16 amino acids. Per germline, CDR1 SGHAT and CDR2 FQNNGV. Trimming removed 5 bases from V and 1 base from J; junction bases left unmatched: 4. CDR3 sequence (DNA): TGTGCCAGCAGCCAGACTAGCGGGGGCCGCACAGATACGCAGTATTTT. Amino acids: CASSQTSGGRTDTQYF.